Listed here is a single T cell receptor beta chain. Its specificity is not known. The sample comes from a study of CD8+CD57+ T cells in acquired aplastic anemia. General study points: Patients and controls shared 25 to 30 CD8+ CDR3 sequences.

Sequencing was done on patients that had shown CD8+CD57+ cell expansion by flow cytometry. When blood sampling took place, the patients had received no therapy. The CDR3 consists of 17 residues. Germline V gene sequence: CDR1 LNHDA, CDR2 SQIVND (reference sequence). Unmatched junction bases numbered 8, after V lost 5 bases and J lost 1 base. TCR beta VDJ combinations and CDR3 sequences were profiled from genomic DNA. MiXCR, run by TCRdb on the reads, gives a single entry per CDR3 protein. The sample consists of 160,000 or so distinct CDR3 sequences, less than 60% of them appearing once. The sequenced sample consisted of sorted CD4+, CD8+, or CD8+CD57+ T cells (not recorded which) from PBMCs. V gene TRBV19 combines with J gene TRBJ2-6; 7 nucleotides line up with TRBD2. The clonotype originates from a human donor with aplastic anemia. The CDR3 here is CASSPGTTFSGANVLTF. The CDR3 DNA reads as TGTGCCAGTAGTCCCGGGACTACCTTTTCTGGGGCCAACGTCCTGACTTTC. The full variable domain, with the rest looked up from reference TRBV19 and TRBJ2-6, is DGGITQSPKYLFRKEGQNVTLSCEQNLNHDAMYWYRQDPGQGLRLIYYSQIVNDFQKGDIAEGYSVSREKKESFPLTVTSAQKNPTAFYLCASSPGTTFSGANVLTFGAGSRLTVL.